This TCR beta chain comes out of a study of cytomegalovirus exposure and HLA in healthy donors. In the case of this clone: Its antigen is unknown.

The V end lost 0 bases, the J end lost 7 bases, and 12 bases lay between the germline ends. Germline-derived CDR1 and CDR2 are SGHDN and FVKESK. CDR3 length equals 15 residues. Study conclusions and caveats: The study designated roughly 160 TCR beta chains cytomegalovirus-associated. Later analysis showed most CMV-associated TCR beta chains appearing HLA-restricted. A likely sequencing artifact accounted for one observed cluster of highly shared sequence variants. Trimming of TCR beta V- and J-genes showed a link, identified in a later analysis, to a missense DCLRE1C variant.

Researchers ran the PCR with 60 Vbeta and 13 Jbeta primers. Sequencing used immunoSEQ multiplex PCR; TCRdb keeps in-frame clones, though not all of them. The repertoire includes about 78,000 clones, 72% of them detected once, and around 10% sits in the top ten. The chain uses TRBV14 and TRBJ1-4; D is ambiguous. Sequenced: PBMCs. This receptor was obtained from a woman aged 40 to 50 in good health and CMV-seropositive. CDR3 region: CASSQEIRQAEKLFF. The CDR3 DNA follows: TGTGCCAGCAGCCAAGAGATTCGGCAGGCTGAAAAACTGTTTTTT.